The 14 T cell receptor beta chains in this list originate from one sample, sequenced in a study of blood T cell repertoires in COVID-19. This table comes from immunoSEQ multiplex PCR, and its TCRdb copy is limited to in-frame clones, with some not included. The sample has under 200,000 clones; more than 75% are singletons. The specimen was peripheral blood. The receptors were sampled from a woman older than 75 with acute or convalescent COVID-19.

This rearrangement joins TRBV2 to TRBJ2-1, with 8 positions matching TRBD1. Per germline, CDR1 SNHLY and CDR2 FYNNEI. There are 15 residues in the CDR3. V shed 3 bases, J shed 7 bases, and the junction held 8 bases outside the gene matches. The CDR3 spells CASSDYQGAINEQFF. The CDR3 DNA follows: TGTGCCAGCAGTGACTACCAGGGGGCTATAAATGAGCAGTTCTTC.

The chain combines TRBV18 with TRBJ2-7; no definite D call. V was clipped by 4 bases and J by 0 bases, with 13 bases between them. The CDR3 is made up of 15 amino acids. Germline V gene lookup returns CDR1 KGHSH and CDR2 LQKENI. The CDR3 nucleotides read TGTGCCAGCTCACGGGTCAGACTTAGCTCCTACGAGCAGTACTTC. It codes for CASSRVRLSSYEQYF.

The chain recombines TRBV5-1 with TRBJ2-2; a possible D gene is TRBD1 (5 bases). CDR1 is SGHRS and CDR2 is YFSETQ in the germline V gene. This CDR3 has 14 amino acids. Trimming removed 3 bases from V and 1 base from J, with 7 bases in between. The CDR3 protein is CASSWQGNTGELFF. DNA of the CDR3: TGCGCCAGCAGCTGGCAGGGGAACACCGGGGAGCTGTTTTTT.

J is TRBJ2-1 and V is TRBV20-1; maybe TRBD2 (6 bases). Germline loops: CDR1 DFQATT, CDR2 SNEGSKA (reference sequence). The CDR3 runs 15 residues. V was pared by 3 bases and J by 0 bases, with 12 bases between. The CDR3 is CSASRGRSSYNEQFF. In DNA form, the CDR3 reads TGCAGTGCTAGTCGAGGGAGGAGCTCCTACAATGAGCAGTTCTTC.

The V gene is TRBV27, the J gene TRBJ2-1; D perhaps matches TRBD1 (5 bases). Germline CDR1 reads MNHEY; CDR2 reads SMNVEV (reference sequence). Trimming stripped 5 bases from V and 1 base from J, with 12 bases between. This CDR3 comprises 15 residues. The CDR3 is CASSIGHPSYNEQFF. The CDR3 bases are TGTGCCAGCAGTATAGGACATCCTTCCTACAATGAGCAGTTCTTC.

V usage is TRBV12-3 or TRBV12-4 and J usage is TRBJ2-7; 8 bases map to TRBD2. There are 13 residues in the CDR3. V gave up 6 bases and J gave up 7 bases; unmatched junction bases: 8. The CDR3 nucleotides are TGTGCCAGCAGCCAGACTGGCGGGGGGGAGCAGTACTTC. The encoded protein is CASSQTGGGEQYF.

The chain uses TRBV4-3 and TRBJ2-2, with D unclear. This CDR3 contains 14 residues. Trimming shortened V by 4 bases and J by 3 bases, and 9 bases separated the two germline ends. Germline CDR1 reads LGHNA; CDR2 reads YSLEER. The chain's CDR3 is CASSLSLDTGELFF. Written as DNA, the CDR3 is TGCGCCAGCAGCCTAAGCCTCGACACCGGGGAGCTGTTTTTT.

V gene TRBV6-6 combines with J gene TRBJ1-2; TRBD1 might be the D (6 bases). This CDR3 is built from 14 residues. Trimming stripped 7 bases from V and 4 bases from J, with 16 bases between. The germline V gene has CDR1 MNHNY and CDR2 SVGAGI (reference sequence). CDR3 sequence (DNA): TGTGCCAGCACCGAACAGGGAACGGGCTATGGCTACACCTTC. Its protein is CASTEQGTGYGYTF.

The chain employs TRBV5-1 and TRBJ2-3; 10 nucleotides line up with TRBD2. Looked up from germline, CDR1 is SGHRS and CDR2 is YFSETQ. V shed 1 base, J shed 7 bases, and the junction held 6 bases outside the gene matches. The CDR3 totals 15 residues. CDR3 loop: CASSLPSGSQNTQYF. The CDR3 bases are TGCGCCAGCAGCTTGCCTAGCGGGAGTCAAAATACGCAGTATTTT.

The V gene is TRBV21-1, the J gene TRBJ2-1; whether TRBD2, the table's D call, matches the DNA was not checked. TRBV21-1 is designated a pseudogene. This CDR3 spans 18 amino acids. As DNA, the CDR3 is TGTGCCAGCACCCCAAAGGGGGGGGGACTAGCGGGGTACAATGAGCAGTTCTTC. It yields the protein CASTPKGGGLAGYNEQFF.

Note on this clone: In the same sample, other DNA sequences code for this CDR3. The chain has TRBV7-3 and TRBJ2-1, with D maybe TRBD2 (6 bases). With 0 bases removed from V and 0 bases from J, the gap between germline ends came to 6 bases. Germline V gives CDR1 SGHTA, CDR2 FQGTGA. The CDR3 length is 15 residues. CDR3 DNA: TGTGCCAGCAGCTTAACGCGGGACTCCTACAATGAGCAGTTCTTC. It is translated as CASSLTRDSYNEQFF.

The chain recombines TRBV11-1 with TRBJ2-3, with D perhaps matching TRBD2 (5 bases). CDR1 is SGHAT and CDR2 is FQDESV in the germline V gene (reference sequence). The CDR3 runs 15 residues. V gave up 3 bases and J gave up 2 bases, with 12 bases separating them. CDR3 amino acids: CASSFLAAATDTQYF. The CDR3 DNA reads as TGTGCCAGCAGCTTTTTGGCAGCGGCCACAGATACGCAGTATTTT.

This chain joins TRBV5-1 and TRBJ1-1; 8 bases line up with TRBD1. CDR1 and CDR2 from the germline V gene are SGHRS and YFSETQ. Unmatched junction bases numbered 2, after V lost 3 bases and J lost 1 base. This CDR3 comprises 14 residues. The CDR3 loop is CASSSGQGNTEAFF. In nucleotides, the CDR3 is TGCGCCAGCAGCTCCGGACAGGGGAACACTGAAGCTTTCTTT.

This sequence joins TRBV4-3 and TRBJ2-1, with 7 positions matching TRBD2. The CDR3 has 14 amino acids. The junction had 6 bases not matched to a gene; V was cut back by 0 bases and J by 10 bases. Germline V lookup: CDR1 LGHNA, CDR2 YSLEER. CDR3 protein: CASSQDAGRGEQFF. CDR3 nucleotides: TGCGCCAGCAGCCAAGATGCAGGGCGGGGGGAGCAGTTCTTC.